The TCR beta chain described here comes from a study of post-analysis software for immune sequencing data. Overall study context: Some patients lacked subtype; others had relapsing-remitting, secondary progressive or progressive-relapsing disease.

General study findings and limits: Patients with multiple sclerosis recorded significantly lower normalized Chao1 diversity than controls, the study found. Samples from one preparation batch, clustered by F measure, grouped strongly together. The study found TRBV5-6, TRBV5-1 and TRBV20-1 among about 5 TRBV segments more frequent in patients than controls.

Germline CDR1 is ENHRY and CDR2 is SYGVKD. This CDR3 is built from 13 residues. The germline V and J ends were trimmed by 6 bases and 2 bases, with 10 bases remaining between them. With respect to this clonotype: Antigen specificity is unknown.

TCR beta libraries were prepared from cDNA with unique molecular identifiers. T cells numbering about 1 to 10 million gave rise to roughly 0.5 million cDNA molecules. TCRdb re-analysed the PCR reads in MiXCR, keeping a single row per CDR3 protein. This table has roughly 400,000 distinct CDR3 sequences, roughly 38% appearing once. This clonotype was obtained from a girl aged 2-10 years with multiple sclerosis. The genes are TRBV10-3 and TRBJ1-2; D unclear. Sequences were obtained from blood. The CDR3 sequence: CAIRALTNYGYTF. The DNA for the CDR3 is TGTGCCATCAGAGCACTCACAAACTATGGCTACACCTTC.